The 12 T cell receptor beta chains presented below share a single source sample, sequenced in a study of naive and memory T cell subsets. TCR cDNA received a 3' ligated oligonucleotide that carried a UMI. Ligated cDNA underwent four rounds of PCR with nested alpha and beta constant region primers and SP2. TCRdb re-analysed the 5' RACE reads in MiXCR, keeping a single row per CDR3 protein. The table shows about 62,000 distinct CDR3 sequences, with 8% occurring only once. The receptors come from a female donor in good health.

This clonotype was observed a handful of times. This chain uses TRBV12-3 or TRBV12-4 with TRBJ2-1; 13 nucleotides match TRBD2. Trimming at V came to 4 bases and at J to 0 bases, leaving 9 bases not matched to a gene. The CDR3 sequence is 19 residues long. This chain's CDR3 is CASSSRLAGGSSSYNEQFF. The CDR3, as DNA: TGTGCCAGCAGTTCCAGACTAGCGGGGGGCTCTAGCTCCTACAATGAGCAGTTCTTC.

The sample holds many counts of this clonotype. The genes are TRBV7-9 and TRBJ1-1; TRBD1 agrees at 9 bases. Trimming removed 2 bases from V and 8 bases from J; junction bases left unmatched: 3. The CDR3 length is 13 residues. CDR1 SEHNR and CDR2 FQNEAQ come from the germline V gene (reference sequence). Here the CDR3 reads CASSLRGQGEAFF. CDR3 DNA: TGTGCCAGCAGCTTACGGGGACAGGGAGAAGCTTTCTTT.

This clonotype has a handful of counts. The V and J genes are TRBV30 and TRBJ1-1, with D possibly being TRBD1 (5 bases). Trimming took off 0 bases at V and 3 bases at J, with 8 bases between the two ends. The CDR3 is 13 residues long. CDR1 is GTSNPN, CDR2 SVGIG, per germline (reference sequence). The CDR3 here is CAWSVQGDTEAFF. CDR3 DNA sequence: TGTGCCTGGAGTGTACAAGGGGACACTGAAGCTTTCTTT.

The sample holds many counts of this clonotype. The chain recombines TRBV28 with TRBJ1-5; TRBD1 might be the D (5 bases). The germline gives CDR1 MDHEN, CDR2 SYDVKM. This CDR3 region has 16 residues. Trimming pared 6 bases from V and 3 bases from J, leaving 18 bases between. Here the CDR3 reads CASSPLGGGDNQPQHF. The DNA of the CDR3 is TGTGCCAGCAGCCCCCTAGGTGGGGGGGACAATCAGCCCCAGCATTTT.

This clonotype has just a few counts. This chain links TRBV20-1 with TRBJ2-4; 10 bases match TRBD2. This CDR3 is built from 17 residues. Unmatched junction bases numbered 6, after V lost 0 bases and J lost 1 base. Germline CDR1 DFQATT, CDR2 SNEGSKA (reference sequence). The CDR3 bases are TGCAGTGCTAGAGATGGTAGCGGGGGGTGGGCCAAAAACATTCAGTACTTC. It translates to CSARDGSGGWAKNIQYF.

This clonotype came up a few times. The chain uses TRBV12-3 or TRBV12-4 and TRBJ1-4; D unresolved. V lost 4 bases and J lost 8, with 11 bases in between. CDR3 size: 13 residues. As DNA, the CDR3 is TGTGCCAGCAGTTATGGGCAGCAGGAAAAACTGTTTTTT. Translating it yields CASSYGQQEKLFF.

This clonotype was observed a few times. This chain connects TRBV6-1 to TRBJ2-7; 7 bases fit TRBD1. V lost 4 bases to trimming and J lost 2 bases; unmatched junction nucleotides: 2. This CDR3 has 13 amino acids. The germline V gene has CDR1 MNHNS and CDR2 SASEGT. The CDR3 loop is CASSGDRPYEQYF. CDR3 in DNA: TGTGCCAGCAGTGGGGACAGACCCTACGAGCAGTACTTC.

This clonotype was seen ten or more times. This rearrangement joins TRBV7-3 to TRBJ2-6; 7 bases match TRBD1. The CDR3 covers 18 residues. CDR1 SGHTA and CDR2 FQGTGA come from the germline V gene. V lost 1 base and J lost 1; bases outside the gene matches: 7. The CDR3 DNA follows: TGTGCCAGCAGCTTAATTACAGGGGCAAAGTCTGGGGCCAACGTCCTGACTTTC. Translating it yields CASSLITGAKSGANVLTF.

This clonotype appeared many times. This sequence joins TRBV19 and TRBJ1-5, with 9 nucleotides matching TRBD1. Germline V gene lookup returns CDR1 LNHDA and CDR2 SQIVND (reference sequence). V dropped 7 bases and J dropped 7; count of bases not matched to a gene: 8. This CDR3 comprises 14 residues. CDR3 sequence: CASTRTGAEQPQHF. Written as DNA, the CDR3 is TGTGCCAGTACCCGGACAGGGGCTGAGCAGCCCCAGCATTTT.

There are many counts of this clonotype. The chain joins TRBV29-1 to TRBJ2-7; possible D gene TRBD2, 5 bases. CDR1 and CDR2 (germline): SQVTM, ANQGSEA. The CDR3 sequence is 14 residues long. The ends were cut back, 6 bases at V and 2 bases at J, with 17 bases in the middle. This CDR3 reads CSVEGGETTYEQYF. Written as DNA, the CDR3 is TGCAGCGTAGAGGGCGGCGAGACCACCTACGAGCAGTACTTC.

As for this clonotype: A much more abundant neighbour one base away suggests this may be a read error. The chain uses TRBV28 and TRBJ1-5; possibly TRBD1 for D (6 bases). Germline V gives CDR1 MDHEN, CDR2 SYDVKM. CDR3 length equals 15 residues. DNA of the CDR3: TGTGCCAGCAGTTTCAGGGGCTATAGCAATCAGCCCCAGAATTTT. Protein sequence: CASSFRGYSNQPQNF.

This clonotype was counted at least ten times. This chain's CDR3 is CASSYSTQGSHSGNTIYF. The CDR3 DNA reads as TGTGCCAGCAGTTACTCCACACAGGGTTCACACTCTGGAAACACCATATATTTT. The chain links TRBV6-5 to TRBJ1-3, with D possibly matching TRBD1 (6 bases). CDR3 length equals 18 residues. V lost 0 bases and J lost 0, with 15 bases in between. From germline, CDR1 is MNHEY and CDR2 SVGAGI.